Listed here are 5 T cell receptor beta chains from one sample, sequenced in a study of OX40 agonist ivuxolimab in advanced cancers. Clones were read by immunoSEQ multiplex PCR, and TCRdb kept only the in-frame ones, dropping some. Found here are about 53,000 clones, around 87% of them singletons; the top ten hold 11%. The starting material was CD4+ or CD8+ T cells sorted from blood, obtained in a trial of the OX40 agonist ivuxolimab. The receptors come from an adult with an advanced solid tumor such as melanoma, head and neck, liver or kidney cancer.

V and J are TRBV5-1 and TRBJ2-3; TRBD2 aligns across 10 bases. Germline values: CDR1 SGHRS, CDR2 YFSETQ. V lost 4 bases, J lost 0 bases, and 5 bases stayed unmatched. This CDR3 region has 16 residues. The CDR3 region is CASSGLAVSSTDTQYF. CDR3 nucleotide sequence: TGCGCCAGCAGCGGACTAGCGGTCAGTAGCACAGATACGCAGTATTTT.

The V gene is TRBV11-2, the J gene TRBJ1-1; TRBD1 agrees at 7 bases. The CDR3 runs to 19 residues. Germline V CDR1 and CDR2: SGHAT, FQNNGV. Trimming took 1 base from V and 0 from J; bases not matched to a gene: 14. CDR3 sequence reads: CASSLAHPGQITLNTEAFF. In nucleotides, the CDR3 is TGTGCCAGCAGCTTAGCCCACCCGGGACAGATAACCCTGAACACTGAAGCTTTCTTT.

The genes are TRBV5-5 and TRBJ2-2; D is unresolved. Between the trimmed V and J ends, which lost 0 bases and 3 bases, there was a span of 3 bases. CDR1 and CDR2 (germline): SGHKS, YYEKEE (reference sequence). The CDR3 contains 13 residues. CDR3 loop: CASSLADTGELFF. CDR3 nucleotides: TGTGCCAGCAGCTTGGCCGACACCGGGGAGCTGTTTTTT.

The V gene is TRBV6-6, the J gene TRBJ1-2; D gene uncertain. CDR1 is MNHNY, CDR2 SVGAGI, per germline (reference sequence). There are 14 residues in the CDR3. Trimming left V 6 bases short and J 2 bases short, with 13 bases between. CDR3 DNA sequence: TGTGCCAGCAGAACCTACACGGGAAACTATGGCTACACCTTC. It translates to CASRTYTGNYGYTF.

This chain connects TRBV7-3 to TRBJ2-3; 7 bases match TRBD2. V was clipped by 3 bases and J by 1 base; unmatched bases: 1. The CDR3 contains 14 residues. Germline V gene data show CDR1 as SGHTA and CDR2 as FQGTGA. The CDR3 spells CASSFGLGTDTQYF. The CDR3 coding sequence is TGTGCCAGCAGCTTTGGACTAGGCACAGATACGCAGTATTTT. Together with reference TRBV7-3 and TRBJ2-3, the CDR3 gives the full variable domain: GAGVSQTPSNKVTEKGKYVELRCDPISGHTALYWYRQSLGQGPEFLIYFQGTGAADDSGLPNDRFFAVRPEGSVSTLKIQRTERGDSAVYLCASSFGLGTDTQYFGPGTRLTVL.